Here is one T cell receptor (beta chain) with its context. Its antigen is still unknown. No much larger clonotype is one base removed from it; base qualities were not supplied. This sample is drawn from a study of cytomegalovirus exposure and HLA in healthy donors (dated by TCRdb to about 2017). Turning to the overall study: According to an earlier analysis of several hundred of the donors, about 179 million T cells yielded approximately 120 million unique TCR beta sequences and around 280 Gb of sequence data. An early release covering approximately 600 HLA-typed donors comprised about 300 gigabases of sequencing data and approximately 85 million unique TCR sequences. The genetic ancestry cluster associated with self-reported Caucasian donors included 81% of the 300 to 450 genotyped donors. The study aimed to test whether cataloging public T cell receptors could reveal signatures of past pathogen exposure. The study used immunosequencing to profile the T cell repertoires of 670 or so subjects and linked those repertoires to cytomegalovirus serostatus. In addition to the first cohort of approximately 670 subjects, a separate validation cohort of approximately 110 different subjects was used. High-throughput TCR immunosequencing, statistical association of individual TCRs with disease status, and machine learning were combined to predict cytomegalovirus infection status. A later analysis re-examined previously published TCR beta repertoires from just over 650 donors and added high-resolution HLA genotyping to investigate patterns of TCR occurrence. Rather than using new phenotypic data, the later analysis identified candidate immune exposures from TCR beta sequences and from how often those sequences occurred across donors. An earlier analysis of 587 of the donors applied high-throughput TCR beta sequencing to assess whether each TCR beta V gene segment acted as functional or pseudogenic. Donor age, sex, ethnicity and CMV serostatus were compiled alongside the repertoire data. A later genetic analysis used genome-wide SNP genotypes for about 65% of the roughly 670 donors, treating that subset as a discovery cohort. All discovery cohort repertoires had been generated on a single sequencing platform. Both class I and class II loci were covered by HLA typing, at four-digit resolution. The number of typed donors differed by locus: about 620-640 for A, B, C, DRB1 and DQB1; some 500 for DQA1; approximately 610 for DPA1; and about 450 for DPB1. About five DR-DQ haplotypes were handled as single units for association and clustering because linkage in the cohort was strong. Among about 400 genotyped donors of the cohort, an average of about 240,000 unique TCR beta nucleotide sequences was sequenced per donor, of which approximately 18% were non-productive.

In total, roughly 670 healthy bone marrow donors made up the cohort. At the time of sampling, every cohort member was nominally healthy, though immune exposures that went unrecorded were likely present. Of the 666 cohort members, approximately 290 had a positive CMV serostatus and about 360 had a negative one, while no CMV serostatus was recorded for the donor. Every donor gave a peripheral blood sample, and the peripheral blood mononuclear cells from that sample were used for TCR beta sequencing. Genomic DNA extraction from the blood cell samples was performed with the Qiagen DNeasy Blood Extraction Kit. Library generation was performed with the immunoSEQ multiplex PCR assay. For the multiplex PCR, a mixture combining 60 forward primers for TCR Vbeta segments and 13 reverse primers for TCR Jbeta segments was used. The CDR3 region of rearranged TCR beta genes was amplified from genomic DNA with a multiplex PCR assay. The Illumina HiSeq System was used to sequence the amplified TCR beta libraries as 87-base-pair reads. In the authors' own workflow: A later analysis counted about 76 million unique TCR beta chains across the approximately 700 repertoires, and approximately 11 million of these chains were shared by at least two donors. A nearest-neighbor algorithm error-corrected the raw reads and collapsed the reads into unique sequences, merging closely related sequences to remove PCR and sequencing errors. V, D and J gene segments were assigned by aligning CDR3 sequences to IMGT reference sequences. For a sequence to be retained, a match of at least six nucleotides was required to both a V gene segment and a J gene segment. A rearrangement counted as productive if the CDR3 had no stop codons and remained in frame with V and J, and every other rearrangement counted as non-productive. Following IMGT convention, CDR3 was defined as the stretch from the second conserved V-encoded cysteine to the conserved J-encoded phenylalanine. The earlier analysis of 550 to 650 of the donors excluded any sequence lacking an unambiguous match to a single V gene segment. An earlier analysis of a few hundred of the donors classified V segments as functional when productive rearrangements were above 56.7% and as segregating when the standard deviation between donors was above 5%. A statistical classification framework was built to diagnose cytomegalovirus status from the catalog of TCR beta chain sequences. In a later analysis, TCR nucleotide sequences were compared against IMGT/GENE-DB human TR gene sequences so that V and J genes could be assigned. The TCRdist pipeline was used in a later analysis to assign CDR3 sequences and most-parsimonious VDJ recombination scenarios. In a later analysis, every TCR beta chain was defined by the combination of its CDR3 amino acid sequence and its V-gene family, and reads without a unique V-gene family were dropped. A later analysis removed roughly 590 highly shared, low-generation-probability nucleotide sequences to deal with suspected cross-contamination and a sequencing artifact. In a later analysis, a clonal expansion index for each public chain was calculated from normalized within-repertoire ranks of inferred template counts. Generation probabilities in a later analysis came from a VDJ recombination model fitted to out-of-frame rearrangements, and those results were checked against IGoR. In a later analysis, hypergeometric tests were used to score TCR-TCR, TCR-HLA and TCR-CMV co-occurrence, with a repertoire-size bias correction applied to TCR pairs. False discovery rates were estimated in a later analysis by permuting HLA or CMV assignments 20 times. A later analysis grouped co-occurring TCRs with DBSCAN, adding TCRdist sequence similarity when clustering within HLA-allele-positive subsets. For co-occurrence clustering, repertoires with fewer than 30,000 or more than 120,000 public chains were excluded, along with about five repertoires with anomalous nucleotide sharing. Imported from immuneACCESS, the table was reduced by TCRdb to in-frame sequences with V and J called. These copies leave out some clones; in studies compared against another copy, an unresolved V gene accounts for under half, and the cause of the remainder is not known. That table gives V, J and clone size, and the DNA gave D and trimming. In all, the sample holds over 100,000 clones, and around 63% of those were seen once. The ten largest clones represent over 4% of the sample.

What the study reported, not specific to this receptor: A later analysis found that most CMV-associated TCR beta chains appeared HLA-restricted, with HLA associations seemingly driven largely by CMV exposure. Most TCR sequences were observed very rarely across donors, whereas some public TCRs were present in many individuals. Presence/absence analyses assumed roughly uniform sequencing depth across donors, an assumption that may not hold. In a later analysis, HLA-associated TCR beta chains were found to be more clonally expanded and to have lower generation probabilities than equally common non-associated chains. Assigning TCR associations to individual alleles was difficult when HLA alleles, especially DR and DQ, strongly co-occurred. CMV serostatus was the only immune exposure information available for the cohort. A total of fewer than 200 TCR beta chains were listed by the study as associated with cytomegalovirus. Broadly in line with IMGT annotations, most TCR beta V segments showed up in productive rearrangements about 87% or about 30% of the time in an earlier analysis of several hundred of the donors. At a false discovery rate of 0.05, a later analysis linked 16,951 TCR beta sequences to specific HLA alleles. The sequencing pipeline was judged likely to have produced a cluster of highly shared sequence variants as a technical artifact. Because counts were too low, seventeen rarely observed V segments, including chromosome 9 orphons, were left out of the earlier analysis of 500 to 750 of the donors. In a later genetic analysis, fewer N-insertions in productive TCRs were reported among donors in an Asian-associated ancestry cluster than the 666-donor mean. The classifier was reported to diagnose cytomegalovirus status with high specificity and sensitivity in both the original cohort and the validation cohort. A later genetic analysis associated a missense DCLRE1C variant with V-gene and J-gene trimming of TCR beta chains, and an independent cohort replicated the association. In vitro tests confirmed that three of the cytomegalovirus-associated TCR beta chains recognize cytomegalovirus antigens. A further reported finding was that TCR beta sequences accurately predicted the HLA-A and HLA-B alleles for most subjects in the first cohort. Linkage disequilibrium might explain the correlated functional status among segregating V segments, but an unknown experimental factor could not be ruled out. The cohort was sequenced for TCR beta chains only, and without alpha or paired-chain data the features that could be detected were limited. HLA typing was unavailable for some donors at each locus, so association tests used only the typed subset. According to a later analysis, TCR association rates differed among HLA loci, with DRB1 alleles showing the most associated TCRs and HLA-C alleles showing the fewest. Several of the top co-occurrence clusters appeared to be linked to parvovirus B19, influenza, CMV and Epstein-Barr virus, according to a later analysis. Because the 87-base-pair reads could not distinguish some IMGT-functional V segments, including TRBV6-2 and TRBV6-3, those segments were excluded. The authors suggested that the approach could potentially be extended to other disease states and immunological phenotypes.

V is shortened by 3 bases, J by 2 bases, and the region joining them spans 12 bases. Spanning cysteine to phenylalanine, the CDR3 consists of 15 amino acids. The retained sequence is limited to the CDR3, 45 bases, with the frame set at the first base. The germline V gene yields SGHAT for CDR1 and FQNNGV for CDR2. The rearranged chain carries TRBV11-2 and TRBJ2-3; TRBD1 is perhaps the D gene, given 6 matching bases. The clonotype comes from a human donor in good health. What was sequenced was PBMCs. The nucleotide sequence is TGTGCCAGCAGCTTGGGGGCGGGCACCACAGATACGCAGTATTTT. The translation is CASSLGAGTTDTQYF.